This note documents a single TCR beta chain sequence. Its antigen is undetermined. The sample is drawn from a study of cytomegalovirus exposure and HLA in healthy donors. General study findings and limits: In a later analysis, TCR beta V- and J-gene trimming showed a link to a missense DCLRE1C variant.

Samples came from healthy bone marrow donors. PCR involved 60 Vbeta and 13 Jbeta primers. This table comes from immunoSEQ multiplex PCR, and its TCRdb copy is limited to in-frame clones, with some not included. The sample contains fewer than 200,000 clones, about four fifths of which appear only once. The TCR originated in a man aged 40-49 years in good health and CMV-seropositive. The sequencing input was PBMCs.

As DNA, the CDR3 is TGTGCCAGCAGTGATGAGGAAGGTTCCTACAATGAGCAGTTCTTC. Protein product: CASSDEEGSYNEQFF. The chain couples TRBV6-4 to TRBJ2-1; D is uncertain. With 3 bases removed from V and 1 base from J, the gap between germline ends came to 10 bases. The germline CDR1 and CDR2 sequences are MRHNA and SNTAGT. The length of the CDR3 is 15 residues.